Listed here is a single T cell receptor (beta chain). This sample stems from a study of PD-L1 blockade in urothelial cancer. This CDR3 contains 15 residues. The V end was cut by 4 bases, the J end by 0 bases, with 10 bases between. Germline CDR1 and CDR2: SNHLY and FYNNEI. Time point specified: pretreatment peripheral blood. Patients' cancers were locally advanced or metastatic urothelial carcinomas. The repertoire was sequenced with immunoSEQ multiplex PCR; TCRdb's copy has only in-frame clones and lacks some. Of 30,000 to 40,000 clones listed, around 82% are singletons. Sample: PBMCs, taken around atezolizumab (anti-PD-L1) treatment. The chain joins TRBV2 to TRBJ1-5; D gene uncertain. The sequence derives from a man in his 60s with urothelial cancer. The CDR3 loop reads CASSVEPYSNQPQHF. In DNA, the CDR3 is TGTGCCAGCAGTGTTGAGCCTTATAGCAATCAGCCCCAGCATTTT. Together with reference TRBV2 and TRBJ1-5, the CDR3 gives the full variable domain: EPEVTQTPSHQVTQMGQEVILRCVPISNHLYFYWYRQILGQKVEFLVSFYNNEISEKSEIFDDQFSVERPDGSNFTLKIRSTKLEDSAMYFCASSVEPYSNQPQHFGDGTRLSIL.